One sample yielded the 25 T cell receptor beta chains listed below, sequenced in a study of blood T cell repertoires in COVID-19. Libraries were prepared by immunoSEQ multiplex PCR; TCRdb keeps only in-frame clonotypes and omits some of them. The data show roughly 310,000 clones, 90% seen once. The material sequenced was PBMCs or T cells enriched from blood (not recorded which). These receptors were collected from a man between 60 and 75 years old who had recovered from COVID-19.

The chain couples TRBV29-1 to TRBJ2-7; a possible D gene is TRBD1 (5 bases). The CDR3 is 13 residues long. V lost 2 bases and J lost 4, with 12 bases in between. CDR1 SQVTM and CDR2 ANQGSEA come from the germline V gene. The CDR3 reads CSVEWGRNYEQYF. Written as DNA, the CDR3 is TGCAGCGTTGAATGGGGCAGGAATTACGAGCAGTACTTC.

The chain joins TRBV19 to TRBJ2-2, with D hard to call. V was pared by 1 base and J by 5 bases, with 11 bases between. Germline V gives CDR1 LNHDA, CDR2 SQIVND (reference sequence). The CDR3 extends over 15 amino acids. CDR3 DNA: TGTGCCAGTAGTATAGCTGGTAGCTCGACCGGGGAGCTGTTTTTT. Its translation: CASSIAGSSTGELFF.

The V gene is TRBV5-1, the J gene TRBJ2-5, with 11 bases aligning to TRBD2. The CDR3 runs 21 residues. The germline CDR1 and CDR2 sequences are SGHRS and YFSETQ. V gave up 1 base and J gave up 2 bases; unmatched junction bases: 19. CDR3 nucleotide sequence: TGCGCCAGCAGCTTGTTTCAGCCGGGACTAGCGGACCAACCCCAGCAAGAGACCCAGTACTTC. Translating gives CASSLFQPGLADQPQQETQYF.

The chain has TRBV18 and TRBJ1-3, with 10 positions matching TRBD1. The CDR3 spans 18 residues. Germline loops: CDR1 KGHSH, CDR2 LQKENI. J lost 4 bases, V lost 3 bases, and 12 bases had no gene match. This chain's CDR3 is CASSPGQGEMFAGNTIYF. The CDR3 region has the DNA TGTGCCAGCTCACCTGGACAGGGGGAGATGTTTGCCGGAAACACCATATATTTT.

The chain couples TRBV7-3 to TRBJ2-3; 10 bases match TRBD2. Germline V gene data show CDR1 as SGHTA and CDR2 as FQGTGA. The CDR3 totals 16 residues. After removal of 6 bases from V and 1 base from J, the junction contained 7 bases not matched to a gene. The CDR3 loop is CASSNIAGGGTDTQYF. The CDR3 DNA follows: TGTGCCAGCAGTAATATAGCGGGAGGTGGCACAGATACGCAGTATTTT.

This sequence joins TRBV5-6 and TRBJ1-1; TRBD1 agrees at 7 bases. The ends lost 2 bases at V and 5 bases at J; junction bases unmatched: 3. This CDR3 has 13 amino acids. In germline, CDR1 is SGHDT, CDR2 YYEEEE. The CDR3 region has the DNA TGTGCCAGCAGCTTCATCAGGGGGACTGAAGCTTTCTTT. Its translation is CASSFIRGTEAFF.

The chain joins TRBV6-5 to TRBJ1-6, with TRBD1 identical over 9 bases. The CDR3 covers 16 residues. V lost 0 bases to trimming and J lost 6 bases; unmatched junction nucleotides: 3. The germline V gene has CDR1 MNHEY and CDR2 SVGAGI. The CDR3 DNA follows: TGTGCCAGCAGTTACTCGACAGGGGGGGGTAATTCACCCCTCCACTTT. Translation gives CASSYSTGGGNSPLHF.

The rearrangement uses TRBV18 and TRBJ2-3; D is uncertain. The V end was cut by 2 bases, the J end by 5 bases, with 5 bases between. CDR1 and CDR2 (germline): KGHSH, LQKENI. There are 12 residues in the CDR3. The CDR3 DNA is TGTGCCAGCTCACCATCAGTAGATACGCAGTATTTT. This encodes CASSPSVDTQYF.

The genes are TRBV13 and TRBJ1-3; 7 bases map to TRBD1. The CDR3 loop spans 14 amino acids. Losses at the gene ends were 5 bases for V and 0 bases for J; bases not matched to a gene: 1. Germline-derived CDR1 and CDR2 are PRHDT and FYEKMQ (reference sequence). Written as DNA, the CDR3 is TGTGCCAGCAGCGACAGGGCCTCTGGAAACACCATATATTTT. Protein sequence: CASSDRASGNTIYF. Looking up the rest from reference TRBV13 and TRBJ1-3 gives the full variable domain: AAGVIQSPRHLIKEKRETATLKCYPIPRHDTVYWYQQGPGQDPQFLISFYEKMQSDKGSIPDRFSAQQFSDYHSELNMSSLELGDSALYFCASSDRASGNTIYFGEGSWLTVV.

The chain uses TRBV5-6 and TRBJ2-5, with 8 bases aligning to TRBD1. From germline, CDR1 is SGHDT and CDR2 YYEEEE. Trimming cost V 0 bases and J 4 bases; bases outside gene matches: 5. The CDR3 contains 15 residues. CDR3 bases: TGTGCCAGCAGCTTGGCGGGGACAGGCCGAGAGACCCAGTACTTC. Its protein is CASSLAGTGRETQYF.

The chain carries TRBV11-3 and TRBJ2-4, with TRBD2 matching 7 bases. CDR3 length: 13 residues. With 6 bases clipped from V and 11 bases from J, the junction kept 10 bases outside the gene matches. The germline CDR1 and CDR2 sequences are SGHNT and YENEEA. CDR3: CASSSRGTTLQYF. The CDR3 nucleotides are TGTGCCAGCAGTTCCCGGGGGACTACCCTTCAGTACTTC.

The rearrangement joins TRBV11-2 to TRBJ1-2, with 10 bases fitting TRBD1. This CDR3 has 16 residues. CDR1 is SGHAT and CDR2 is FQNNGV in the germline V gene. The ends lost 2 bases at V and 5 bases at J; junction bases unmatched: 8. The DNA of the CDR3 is TGTGCCAGCAGCTTATTTGGACAGGGGGAATTTTATGGCTACACCTTC. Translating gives CASSLFGQGEFYGYTF. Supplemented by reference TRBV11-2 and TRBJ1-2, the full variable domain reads EAGVAQSPRYKIIEKRQSVAFWCNPISGHATLYWYQQILGQGPKLLIQFQNNGVVDDSQLPKDRFSAERLKGVDSTLKIQPAKLEDSAVYLCASSLFGQGEFYGYTFGSGTRLTVV.

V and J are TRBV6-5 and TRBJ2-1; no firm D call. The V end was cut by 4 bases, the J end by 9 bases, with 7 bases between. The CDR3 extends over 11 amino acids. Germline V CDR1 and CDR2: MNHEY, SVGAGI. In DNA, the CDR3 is TGTGCCAGCAGTTTATGGGCTGAGCAGTTCTTC. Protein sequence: CASSLWAEQFF.

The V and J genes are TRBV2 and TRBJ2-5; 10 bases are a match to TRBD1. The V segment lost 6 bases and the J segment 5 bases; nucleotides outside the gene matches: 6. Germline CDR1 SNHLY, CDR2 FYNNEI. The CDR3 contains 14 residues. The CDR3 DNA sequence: TGTGCCAGCAGCTTCGGGACAGGGGAGGAGACCCAGTACTTC. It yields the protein CASSFGTGEETQYF.

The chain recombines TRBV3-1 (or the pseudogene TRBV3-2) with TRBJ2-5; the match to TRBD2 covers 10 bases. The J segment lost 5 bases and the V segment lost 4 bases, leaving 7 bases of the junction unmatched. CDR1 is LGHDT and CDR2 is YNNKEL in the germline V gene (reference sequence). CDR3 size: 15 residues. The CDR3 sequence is CASSRELAGTETQYF. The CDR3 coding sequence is TGTGCCAGCAGCCGAGAACTAGCGGGGACGGAGACCCAGTACTTC.

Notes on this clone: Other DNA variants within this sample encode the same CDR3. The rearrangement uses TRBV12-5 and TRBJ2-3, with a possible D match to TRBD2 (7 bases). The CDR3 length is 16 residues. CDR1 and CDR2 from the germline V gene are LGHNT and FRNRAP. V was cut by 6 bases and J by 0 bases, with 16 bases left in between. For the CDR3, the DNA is TGTGCTAGTGGGCTGGGGGGCGGGGGAAGCACAGATACGCAGTATTTT. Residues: CASGLGGGGSTDTQYF.

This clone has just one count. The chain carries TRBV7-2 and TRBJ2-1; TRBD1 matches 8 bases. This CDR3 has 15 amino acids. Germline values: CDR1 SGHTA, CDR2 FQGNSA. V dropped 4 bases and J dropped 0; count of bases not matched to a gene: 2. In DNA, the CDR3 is TGTGCCAGCAGCTCTACAGGGGGCTCCTACAATGAGCAGTTCTTC. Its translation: CASSSTGGSYNEQFF.

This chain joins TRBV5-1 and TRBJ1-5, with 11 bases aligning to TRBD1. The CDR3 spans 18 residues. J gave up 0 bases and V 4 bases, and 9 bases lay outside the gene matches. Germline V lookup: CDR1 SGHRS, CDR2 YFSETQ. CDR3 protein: CASSPGSDRGRSNQPQHF. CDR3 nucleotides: TGCGCCAGCAGCCCCGGTTCGGACAGGGGGCGTAGCAATCAGCCCCAGCATTTT. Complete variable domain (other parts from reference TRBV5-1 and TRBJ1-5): KAGVTQTPRYLIKTRGQQVTLSCSPISGHRSVSWYQQTPGQGLQFLFEYFSETQRNKGNFPGRFSGRQFSNSRSEMNVSTLELGDSALYLCASSPGSDRGRSNQPQHFGDGTRLSIL.

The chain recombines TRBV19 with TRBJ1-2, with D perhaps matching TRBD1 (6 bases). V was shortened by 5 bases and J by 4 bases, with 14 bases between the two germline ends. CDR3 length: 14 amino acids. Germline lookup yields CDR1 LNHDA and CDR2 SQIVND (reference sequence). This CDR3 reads CASSPGAGSYGYTF. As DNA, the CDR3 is TGTGCCAGTAGTCCAGGGGCAGGGAGCTATGGCTACACCTTC. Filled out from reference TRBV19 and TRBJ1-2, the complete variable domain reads DGGITQSPKYLFRKEGQNVTLSCEQNLNHDAMYWYRQDPGQGLRLIYYSQIVNDFQKGDIAEGYSVSREKKESFPLTVTSAQKNPTAFYLCASSPGAGSYGYTFGSGTRLTVV.

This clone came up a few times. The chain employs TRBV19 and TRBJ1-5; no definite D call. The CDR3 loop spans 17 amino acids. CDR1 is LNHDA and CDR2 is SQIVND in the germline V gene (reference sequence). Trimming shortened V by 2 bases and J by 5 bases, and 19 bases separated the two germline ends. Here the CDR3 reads CASSIRRVSGRDQPQHF. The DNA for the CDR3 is TGTGCCAGTAGTATAAGGAGGGTATCTGGCCGCGATCAGCCCCAGCATTTT.

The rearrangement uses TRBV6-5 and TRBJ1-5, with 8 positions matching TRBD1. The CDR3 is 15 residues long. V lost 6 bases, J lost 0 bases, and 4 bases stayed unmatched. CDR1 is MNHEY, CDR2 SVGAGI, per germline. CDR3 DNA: TGTGCCAGCAGGGGACAGGTGATTAGCAATCAGCCCCAGCATTTT. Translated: CASRGQVISNQPQHF.

Here the CDR3 reads CASSQSGEGEQYF. In nucleotides, the CDR3 is TGCGCCAGCAGTCAGTCCGGGGAGGGCGAGCAGTACTTC. V gene TRBV23-1 combines with J gene TRBJ2-7; 7 nucleotides agree with TRBD2. TRBV23-1 is flagged as an ORF with uncertain function. This CDR3 is built from 13 residues. Trimming at V came to 3 bases and at J to 6 bases, leaving 5 bases not matched to a gene.

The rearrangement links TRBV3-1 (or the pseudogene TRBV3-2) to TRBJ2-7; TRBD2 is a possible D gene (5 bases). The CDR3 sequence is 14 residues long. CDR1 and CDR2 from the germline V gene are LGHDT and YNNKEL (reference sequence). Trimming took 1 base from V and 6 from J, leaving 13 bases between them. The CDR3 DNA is TGTGCCAGCAGCCAAGTCCCTGCTAGCTCCGAGCAGTACTTC. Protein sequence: CASSQVPASSEQYF.

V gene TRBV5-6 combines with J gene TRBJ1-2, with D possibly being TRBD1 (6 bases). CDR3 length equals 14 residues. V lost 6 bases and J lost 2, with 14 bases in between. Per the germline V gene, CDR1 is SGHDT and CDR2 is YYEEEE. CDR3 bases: TGTGCCAGCAAATTCCGGACAGCGAACTATGGCTACACCTTC. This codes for CASKFRTANYGYTF.

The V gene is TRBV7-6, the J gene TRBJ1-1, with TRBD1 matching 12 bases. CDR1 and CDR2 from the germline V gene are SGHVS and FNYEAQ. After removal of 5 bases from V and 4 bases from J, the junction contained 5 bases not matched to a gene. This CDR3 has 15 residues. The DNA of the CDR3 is TGTGCCAGCAGCCAGCCGGGACAGGGGGCCACTGAAGCTTTCTTT. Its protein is CASSQPGQGATEAFF. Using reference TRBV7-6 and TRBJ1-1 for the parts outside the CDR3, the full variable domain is GAGVSQSPRYKVTKRGQDVALRCDPISGHVSLYWYRQALGQGPEFLTYFNYEAQQDKSGLPNDRFSAERPEGSISTLTIQRTEQRDSAMYRCASSQPGQGATEAFFGQGTRLTVV.